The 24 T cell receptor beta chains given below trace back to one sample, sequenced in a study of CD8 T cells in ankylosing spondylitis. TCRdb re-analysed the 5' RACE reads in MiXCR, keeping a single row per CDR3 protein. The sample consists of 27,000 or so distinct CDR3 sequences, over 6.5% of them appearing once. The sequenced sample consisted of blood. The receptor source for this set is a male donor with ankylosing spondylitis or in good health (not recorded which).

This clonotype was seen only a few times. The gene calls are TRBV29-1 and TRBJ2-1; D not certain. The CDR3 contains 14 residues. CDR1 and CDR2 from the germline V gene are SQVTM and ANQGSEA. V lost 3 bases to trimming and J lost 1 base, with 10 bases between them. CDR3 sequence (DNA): TGCAGCGTTGAGACATCAGGTTCCTACAATGAGCAGTTCTTC. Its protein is CSVETSGSYNEQFF.

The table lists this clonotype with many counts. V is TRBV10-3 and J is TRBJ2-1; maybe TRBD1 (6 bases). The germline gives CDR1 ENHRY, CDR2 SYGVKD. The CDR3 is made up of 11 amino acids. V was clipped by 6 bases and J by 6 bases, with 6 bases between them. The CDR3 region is CAIRGGNEQFF. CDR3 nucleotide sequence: TGTGCCATCAGAGGGGGCAATGAGCAGTTCTTC.

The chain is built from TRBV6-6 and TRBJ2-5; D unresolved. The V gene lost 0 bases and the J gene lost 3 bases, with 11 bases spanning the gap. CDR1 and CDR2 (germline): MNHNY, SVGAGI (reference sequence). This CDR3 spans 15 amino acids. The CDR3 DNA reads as TGTGCCAGCAGTTACTCTCCAGCAACTAAAGAGACCCAGTACTTC. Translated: CASSYSPATKETQYF.

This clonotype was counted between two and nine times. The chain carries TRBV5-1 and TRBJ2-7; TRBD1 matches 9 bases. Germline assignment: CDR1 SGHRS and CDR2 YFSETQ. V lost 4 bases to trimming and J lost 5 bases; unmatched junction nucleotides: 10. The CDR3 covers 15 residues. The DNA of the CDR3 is TGCGCCAGCAGCGTTGGCCACAGGGGGCTCGACGAGCAGTACTTC. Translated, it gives CASSVGHRGLDEQYF.

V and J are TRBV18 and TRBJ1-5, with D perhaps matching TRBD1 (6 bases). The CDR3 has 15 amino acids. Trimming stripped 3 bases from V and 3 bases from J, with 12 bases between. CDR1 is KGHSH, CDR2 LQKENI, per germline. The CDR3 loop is CASSPQGNVNQPQHF. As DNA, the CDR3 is TGTGCCAGCTCACCTCAGGGGAACGTCAATCAGCCCCAGCATTTT.

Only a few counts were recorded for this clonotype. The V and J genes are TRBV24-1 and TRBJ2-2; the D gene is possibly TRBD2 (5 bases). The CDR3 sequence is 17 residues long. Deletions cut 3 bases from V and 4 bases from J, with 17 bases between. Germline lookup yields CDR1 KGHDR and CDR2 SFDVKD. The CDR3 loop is CATSDVGLGRVTGELFF. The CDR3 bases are TGTGCCACCAGTGATGTAGGGCTAGGGCGGGTCACCGGGGAGCTGTTTTTT.

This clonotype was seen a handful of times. CDR3 sequence reads: CASSLRNTDTQYF. Here the CDR3 DNA reads TGTGCCAGCAGCTTGCGGAATACAGATACGCAGTATTTT. The chain has TRBV5-5 and TRBJ2-3, with D unresolved. CDR1 is SGHKS, CDR2 YYEKEE, per germline (reference sequence). V was shortened by 1 base and J by 3 bases, with 6 bases between the two germline ends. The CDR3 runs to 13 residues.

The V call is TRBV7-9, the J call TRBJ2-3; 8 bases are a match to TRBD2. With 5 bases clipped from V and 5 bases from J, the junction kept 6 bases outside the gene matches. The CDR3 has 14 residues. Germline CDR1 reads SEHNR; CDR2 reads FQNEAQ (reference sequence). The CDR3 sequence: CASSPGLVEDTQYF. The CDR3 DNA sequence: TGTGCCAGCAGCCCGGGACTAGTTGAAGATACGCAGTATTTT.

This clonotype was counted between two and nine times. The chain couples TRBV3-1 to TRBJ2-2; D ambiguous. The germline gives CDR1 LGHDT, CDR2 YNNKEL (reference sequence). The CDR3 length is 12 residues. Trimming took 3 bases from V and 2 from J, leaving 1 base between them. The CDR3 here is CASSHNTGELFF. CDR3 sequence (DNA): TGTGCCAGCAGCCATAACACCGGGGAGCTGTTTTTT.

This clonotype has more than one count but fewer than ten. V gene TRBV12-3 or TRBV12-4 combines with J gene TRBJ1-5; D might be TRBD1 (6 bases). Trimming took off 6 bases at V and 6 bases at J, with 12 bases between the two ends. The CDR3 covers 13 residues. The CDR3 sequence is CASSLPGVQPQHF. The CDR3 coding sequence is TGTGCCAGCAGCTTACCAGGGGTTCAGCCCCAGCATTTT.

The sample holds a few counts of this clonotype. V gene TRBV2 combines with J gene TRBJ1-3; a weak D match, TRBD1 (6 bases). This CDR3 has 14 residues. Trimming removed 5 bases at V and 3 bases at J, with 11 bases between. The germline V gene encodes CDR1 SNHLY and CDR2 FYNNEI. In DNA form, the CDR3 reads TGTGCCAGCAGTAAACAGGGTGTTGGAAACACCATATATTTT. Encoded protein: CASSKQGVGNTIYF.

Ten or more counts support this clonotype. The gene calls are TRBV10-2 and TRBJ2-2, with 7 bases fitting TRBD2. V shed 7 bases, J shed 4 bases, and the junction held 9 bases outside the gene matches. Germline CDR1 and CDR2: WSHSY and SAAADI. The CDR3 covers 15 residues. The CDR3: CASMVAGVGTGELFF. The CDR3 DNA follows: TGCGCCAGCATGGTCGCGGGAGTCGGCACCGGGGAGCTGTTTTTT.

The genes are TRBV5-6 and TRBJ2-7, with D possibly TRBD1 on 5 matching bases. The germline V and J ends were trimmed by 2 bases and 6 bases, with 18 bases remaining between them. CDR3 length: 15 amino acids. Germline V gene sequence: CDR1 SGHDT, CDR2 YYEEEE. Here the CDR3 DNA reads TGTGCCAGCAGCTTAAGACAGCGCCGGTTGGCCGAGCAGTACTTC. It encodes CASSLRQRRLAEQYF.

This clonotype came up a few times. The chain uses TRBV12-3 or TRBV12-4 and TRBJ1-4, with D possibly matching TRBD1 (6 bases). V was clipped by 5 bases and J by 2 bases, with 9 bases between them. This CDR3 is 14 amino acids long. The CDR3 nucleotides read TGTGCCAGCAGTGTCAGGGGTACTAATGAAAAACTGTTTTTT. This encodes CASSVRGTNEKLFF.

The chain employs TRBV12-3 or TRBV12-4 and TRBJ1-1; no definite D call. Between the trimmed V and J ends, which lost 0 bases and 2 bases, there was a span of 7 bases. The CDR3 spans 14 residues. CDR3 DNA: TGTGCCAGCAGTTTAGCGCTAATCAACACTGAAGCTTTCTTT. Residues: CASSLALINTEAFF.

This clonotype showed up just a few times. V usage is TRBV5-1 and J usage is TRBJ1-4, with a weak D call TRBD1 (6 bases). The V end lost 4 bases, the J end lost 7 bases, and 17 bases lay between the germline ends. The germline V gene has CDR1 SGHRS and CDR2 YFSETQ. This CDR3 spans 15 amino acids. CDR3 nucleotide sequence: TGCGCCAGCAGCCAGGGGTCAGGGAGGATTGAAAAACTGTTTTTT. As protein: CASSQGSGRIEKLFF.

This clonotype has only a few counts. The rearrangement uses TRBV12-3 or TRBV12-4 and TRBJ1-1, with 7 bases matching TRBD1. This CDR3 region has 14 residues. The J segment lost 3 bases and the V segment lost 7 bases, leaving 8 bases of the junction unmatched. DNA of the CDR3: TGTGCCAGCATCGAACAGGGGTTTTACACTGAAGCTTTCTTT. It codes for CASIEQGFYTEAFF.

This CDR3 reads CASRRAGGNTGELFF. As DNA, the CDR3 is TGTGCCAGCAGACGAGCGGGAGGGAACACCGGGGAGCTGTTTTTT. The rearrangement joins TRBV12-3 or TRBV12-4 to TRBJ2-2; 9 positions agree with TRBD2. The ends lost 6 bases at V and 1 base at J; junction bases unmatched: 3. This CDR3 region has 15 residues.

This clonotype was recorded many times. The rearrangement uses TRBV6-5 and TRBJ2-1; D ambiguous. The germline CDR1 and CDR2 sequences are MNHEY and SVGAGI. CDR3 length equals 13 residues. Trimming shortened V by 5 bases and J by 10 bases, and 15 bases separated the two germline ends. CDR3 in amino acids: CASSERPRREQFF. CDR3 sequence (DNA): TGTGCCAGCAGTGAAAGACCCCGAAGGGAGCAGTTCTTC.

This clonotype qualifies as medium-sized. The CDR3 protein is CASSPVGTSTDTQYF. The CDR3 DNA follows: TGCGCCAGCAGCCCGGTGGGGACTAGCACAGATACGCAGTATTTT. The chain links TRBV5-1 to TRBJ2-3; TRBD2 is a possible D gene (6 bases). The CDR3 length is 15 residues. Germline lookup yields CDR1 SGHRS and CDR2 YFSETQ. Deletions cut 4 bases from V and 0 bases from J, with 12 bases between.

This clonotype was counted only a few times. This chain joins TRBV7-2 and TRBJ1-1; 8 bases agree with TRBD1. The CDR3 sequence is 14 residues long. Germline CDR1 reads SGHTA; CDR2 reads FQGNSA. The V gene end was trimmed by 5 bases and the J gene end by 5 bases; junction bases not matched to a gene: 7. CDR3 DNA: TGTGCCAGCAGCGTACCGGGACAGGTGACTGAAGCTTTCTTT. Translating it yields CASSVPGQVTEAFF.

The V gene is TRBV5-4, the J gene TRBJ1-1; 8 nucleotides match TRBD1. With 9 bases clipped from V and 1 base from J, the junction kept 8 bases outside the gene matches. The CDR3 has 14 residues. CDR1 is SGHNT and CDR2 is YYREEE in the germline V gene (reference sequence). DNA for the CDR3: TGTGCCACTTCCCCCGGGACAGGGAACACTGAAGCTTTCTTT. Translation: CATSPGTGNTEAFF.

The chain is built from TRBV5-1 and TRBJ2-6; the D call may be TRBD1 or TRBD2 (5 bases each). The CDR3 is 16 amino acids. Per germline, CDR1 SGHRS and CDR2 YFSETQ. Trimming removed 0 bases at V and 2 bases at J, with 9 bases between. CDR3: CASSLGGDPGANVLTF. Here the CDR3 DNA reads TGCGCCAGCAGCTTGGGAGGGGACCCTGGGGCCAACGTCCTGACTTTC. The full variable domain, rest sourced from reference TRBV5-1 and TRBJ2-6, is KAGVTQTPRYLIKTRGQQVTLSCSPISGHRSVSWYQQTPGQGLQFLFEYFSETQRNKGNFPGRFSGRQFSNSRSEMNVSTLELGDSALYLCASSLGGDPGANVLTFGAGSRLTVL.

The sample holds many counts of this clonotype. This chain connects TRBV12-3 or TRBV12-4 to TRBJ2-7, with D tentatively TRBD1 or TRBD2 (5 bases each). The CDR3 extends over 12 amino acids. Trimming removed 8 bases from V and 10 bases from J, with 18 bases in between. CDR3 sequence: CASSTTGTHQYF. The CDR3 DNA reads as TGTGCCAGCTCTACAACCGGGACCCACCAGTACTTC.